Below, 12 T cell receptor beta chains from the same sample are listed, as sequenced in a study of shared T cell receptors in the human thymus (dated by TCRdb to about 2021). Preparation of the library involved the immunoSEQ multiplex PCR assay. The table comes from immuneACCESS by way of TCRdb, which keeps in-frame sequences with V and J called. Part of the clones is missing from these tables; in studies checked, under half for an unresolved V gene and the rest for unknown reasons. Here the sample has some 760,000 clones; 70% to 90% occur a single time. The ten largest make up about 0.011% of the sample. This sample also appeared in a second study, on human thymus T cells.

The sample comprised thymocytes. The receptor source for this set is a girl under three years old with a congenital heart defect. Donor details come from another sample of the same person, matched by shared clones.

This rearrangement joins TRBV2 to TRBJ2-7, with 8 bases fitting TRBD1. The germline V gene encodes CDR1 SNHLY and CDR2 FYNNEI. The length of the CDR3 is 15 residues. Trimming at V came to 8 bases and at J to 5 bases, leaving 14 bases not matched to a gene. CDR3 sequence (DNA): TGTGCCAGCTTCGACGGAAGGACAGGGACCCACGAGCAGTACTTC. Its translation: CASFDGRTGTHEQYF.

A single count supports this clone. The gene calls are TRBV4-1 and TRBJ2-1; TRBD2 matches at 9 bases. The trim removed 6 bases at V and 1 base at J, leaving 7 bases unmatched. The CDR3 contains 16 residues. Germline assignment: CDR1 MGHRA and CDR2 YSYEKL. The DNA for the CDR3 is TGCGCCAGCAGAATGCGGGGGGGCCTTTCCTACAATGAGCAGTTCTTC. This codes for CASRMRGGLSYNEQFF.

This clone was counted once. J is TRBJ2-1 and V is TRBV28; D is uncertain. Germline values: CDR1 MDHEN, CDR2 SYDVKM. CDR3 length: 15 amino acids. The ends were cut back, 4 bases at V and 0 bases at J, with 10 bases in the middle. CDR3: CASSSLPSSYNEQFF. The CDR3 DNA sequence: TGTGCCAGCAGTTCCTTACCCAGCTCCTACAATGAGCAGTTCTTC.

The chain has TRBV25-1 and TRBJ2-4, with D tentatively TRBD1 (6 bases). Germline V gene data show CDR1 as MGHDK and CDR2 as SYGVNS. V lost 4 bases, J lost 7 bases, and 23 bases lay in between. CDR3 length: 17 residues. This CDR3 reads CASSGKTQGVLRNIQYF. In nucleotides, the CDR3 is TGTGCCAGCAGTGGCAAGACACAGGGAGTACTTAGGAACATTCAGTACTTC.

The CDR3 sequence is CASSVVGDGETQYF. The CDR3 bases are TGTGCCAGCAGCGTAGTAGGGGATGGAGAGACCCAGTACTTC. V gene TRBV9 combines with J gene TRBJ2-5; maybe TRBD1 (5 bases). CDR3 length: 14 residues. Germline values: CDR1 SGDLS, CDR2 YYNGEE. Trimming removed 0 bases from V and 4 bases from J, with 10 bases in between.

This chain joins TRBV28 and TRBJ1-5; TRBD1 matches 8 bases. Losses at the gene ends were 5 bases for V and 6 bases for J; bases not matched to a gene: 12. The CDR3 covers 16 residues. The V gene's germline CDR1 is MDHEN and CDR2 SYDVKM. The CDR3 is CASSLKGTGGGQPQHF. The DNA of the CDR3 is TGTGCCAGCAGTCTAAAGGGGACAGGCGGGGGTCAGCCCCAGCATTTT.

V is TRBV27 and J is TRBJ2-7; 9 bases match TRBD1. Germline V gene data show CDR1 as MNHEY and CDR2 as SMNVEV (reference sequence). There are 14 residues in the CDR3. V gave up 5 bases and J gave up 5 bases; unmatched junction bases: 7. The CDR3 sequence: CASSAGTGYHEQYF. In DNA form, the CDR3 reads TGTGCCAGCAGTGCAGGGACAGGGTACCACGAGCAGTACTTC.

The CDR3 sequence is CASRYGELNTEAFF. In nucleotides, the CDR3 is TGTGCCAGCAGGTACGGAGAACTGAACACTGAAGCTTTCTTT. This chain uses TRBV6-5 with TRBJ1-1; no reliable D call. The germline V gene encodes CDR1 MNHEY and CDR2 SVGAGI. With 6 bases removed from V and 0 bases from J, the gap between germline ends came to 11 bases. The CDR3 has 14 amino acids.

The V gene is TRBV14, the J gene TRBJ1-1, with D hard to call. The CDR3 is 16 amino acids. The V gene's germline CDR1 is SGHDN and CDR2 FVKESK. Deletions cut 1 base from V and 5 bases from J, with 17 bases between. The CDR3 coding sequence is TGTGCCAGCAGCCAAGTTCACAATACAGCCTTGACTGAAGCTTTCTTT. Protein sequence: CASSQVHNTALTEAFF.

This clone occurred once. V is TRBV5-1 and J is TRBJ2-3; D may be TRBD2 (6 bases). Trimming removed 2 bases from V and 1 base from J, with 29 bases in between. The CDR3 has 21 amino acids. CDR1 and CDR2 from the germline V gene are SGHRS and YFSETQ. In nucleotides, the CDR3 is TGCGCCAGCAGCTTAAGACATTCCGACGGGACTCCGAACGGAGGCACAGATACGCAGTATTTT. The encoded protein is CASSLRHSDGTPNGGTDTQYF.

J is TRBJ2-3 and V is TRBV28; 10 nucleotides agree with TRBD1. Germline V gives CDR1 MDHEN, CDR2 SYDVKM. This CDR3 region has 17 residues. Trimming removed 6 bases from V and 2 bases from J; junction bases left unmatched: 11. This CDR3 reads CASSRDRGDLLTDTQYF. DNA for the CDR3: TGTGCCAGCAGCAGGGACAGGGGCGATCTCCTCACAGATACGCAGTATTTT. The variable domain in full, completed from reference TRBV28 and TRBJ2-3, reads DVKVTQSSRYLVKRTGEKVFLECVQDMDHENMFWYRQDPGLGLRLIYFSYDVKMKEKGDIPEGYSVSREKKERFSLILESASTNQTSMYLCASSRDRGDLLTDTQYFGPGTRLTVL.

Here the CDR3 DNA reads TGTGCCAGCAGTCCCTCACCGGGACAGGGTACAGATACGCAGTATTTT. Its translation is CASSPSPGQGTDTQYF. The chain carries TRBV27 and TRBJ2-3; 9 bases match TRBD1. The CDR3 spans 16 residues. The trim removed 5 bases at V and 3 bases at J, leaving 9 bases unmatched. In germline, CDR1 is MNHEY, CDR2 SMNVEV (reference sequence).